This TCR beta chain was retrieved from a study of T-cell reconstitution after alpha-beta-depleted transplantation in children. Notes on the study in general: Newly generated T cells supplied most T-cell counts and diversity one year post-transplant. Day-60 TCRbeta diversity that was high in some patients was derived from surviving recipient T cells and thymic progenitors.

About this clonotype: Its antigen is not known.

Preparation of the TCRbeta library involved a method that used unique molecular identifiers. TCRdb called the PCR reads again in MiXCR, with one record for every CDR3 protein. The data contain roughly 220,000 distinct CDR3 sequences, around 9.2% of them singletons. The J segment lost 4 bases and the V segment lost 0 bases, leaving 3 bases of the junction unmatched. The CDR3 has 16 amino acids. Germline CDR1 is MNHEY and CDR2 is SVGAGI. The sample was PBMCs, mostly from graft donor cells, taken 360 days after TCRalphabeta/CD19-depleted stem cell transplant. The V call is TRBV6-5, the J call TRBJ2-3; 11 nucleotides align to TRBD2. The receptor was derived from a male patient aged 2-15 years who had a stem cell transplant for acute myeloid leukemia, so the T cells may come from the graft donor. In DNA, the CDR3 is TGTGCCAGCAGTTACTCCACTAGCGGGAGACCAGATACGCAGTATTTT. This sequence encodes CASSYSTSGRPDTQYF.